Listed below are T cell receptor beta chains from one sample, sequenced in a study of Ad26.COV2.S vaccination and SARS-CoV-2 variants. Repertoires were generated with immunoSEQ multiplex PCR, while TCRdb's copy carries only in-frame clones and drops some. Here the sample spans fewer than 900,000 clones, roughly 90% being singletons. The sequences come from peripheral blood, collected in a trial of Ad26.COV2.S vaccine versus placebo. These receptors originate from a person between 18 and 59 years old who received the Ad26.COV2.S COVID-19 vaccine or a placebo. The CDR3 runs from the conserved cysteine through the conserved F or W. The D gene is left open where the match is weak. A row's size may be missing; if present it is once, few, many or a size class.

v_gene: TRBV5-6; abundance: NA; j_gene: TRBJ2-3; d_gene: NA; CDR3aa: CASSLLTSTDTQYF; CDR3nt: TGTGCCAGCAGCTTGCTGACCTCCACAGATACGCAGTATTTT
v_gene: TRBV2; abundance: NA; j_gene: TRBJ2-7; d_gene: TRBD1; CDR3aa: CASRRTGDYEQYF; CDR3nt: TGTGCCAGCAGGCGGACAGGGGACTACGAGCAGTACTTC
v_gene: TRBV15; abundance: NA; j_gene: TRBJ2-1; d_gene: NA; CDR3aa: CATSREGRVVGNEQFF; CDR3nt: TGTGCCACCAGCAGAGAAGGCAGGGTAGTGGGCAATGAGCAGTTCTTC
v_gene: TRBV9; abundance: NA; j_gene: TRBJ2-1; d_gene: NA; CDR3aa: CASSVGVVSYNEQFF; CDR3nt: TGTGCCAGCAGCGTAGGTGTCGTATCCTACAATGAGCAGTTCTTC
v_gene: TRBV3-1/TRBV3-2; abundance: NA; j_gene: TRBJ1-1; d_gene: NA; CDR3aa: CASSLNTEAFF; CDR3nt: TGTGCCAGCAGCTTGAACACTGAAGCTTTCTTT
v_gene: TRBV7-6; abundance: NA; j_gene: TRBJ2-7; d_gene: NA; CDR3aa: CASSLNPKGEQYF; CDR3nt: TGTGCCAGCAGCTTAAACCCCAAGGGCGAGCAGTACTTC
v_gene: TRBV4-1; abundance: NA; j_gene: TRBJ2-5; d_gene: NA; CDR3aa: CASSQGSVQETQYF; CDR3nt: TGCGCCAGCAGCCAAGGGAGCGTTCAAGAGACCCAGTACTTC
v_gene: TRBV4-3; abundance: NA; j_gene: TRBJ1-1; d_gene: TRBD1; CDR3aa: CASSQAGTGIDINTEAFF; CDR3nt: TGCGCCAGCAGCCAAGCCGGGACAGGGATTGATATAAACACTGAAGCTTTCTTT
v_gene: TRBV25-1; abundance: NA; j_gene: TRBJ1-6; d_gene: NA; CDR3aa: CASRDIRSPLHF; CDR3nt: TGTGCCAGTCGGGACATTCGATCACCCCTCCACTTT
v_gene: TRBV5-1; abundance: NA; j_gene: TRBJ2-2; d_gene: TRBD2; CDR3aa: CASSLASGQNTGELFF; CDR3nt: TGCGCCAGCAGCTTGGCTAGCGGGCAGAACACCGGGGAGCTGTTTTTT
v_gene: TRBV4-2; abundance: once; j_gene: TRBJ2-5; d_gene: NA; CDR3aa: CASSQDLGGAQETQYF; CDR3nt: TGTGCCAGCAGCCAAGATCTTGGAGGGGCCCAAGAGACCCAGTACTTC
v_gene: TRBV2; abundance: few; j_gene: TRBJ1-6; d_gene: TRBD1; CDR3aa: CASSVIGTGNSPLHF; CDR3nt: TGTGCCAGCAGTGTTATCGGGACAGGGAATTCACCCCTCCACTTT
v_gene: TRBV19; abundance: NA; j_gene: TRBJ2-5; d_gene: TRBD2; CDR3aa: CASSMRGASGLGLQETQYF; CDR3nt: TGTGCCAGTAGTATGCGAGGGGCTAGCGGGTTGGGCCTCCAAGAGACCCAGTACTTC
v_gene: TRBV6-5; abundance: NA; j_gene: TRBJ1-3; d_gene: NA; CDR3aa: CASSYRGSGNTIYF; CDR3nt: TGTGCCAGCAGTTACCGGGGCTCTGGAAACACCATATATTTT
v_gene: TRBV11-1; abundance: NA; j_gene: TRBJ1-2; d_gene: NA; CDR3aa: CASSPSLTNYGYTF; CDR3nt: TGTGCCAGCAGCCCAAGTCTAACTAACTATGGCTACACCTTC
v_gene: TRBV19; abundance: few; j_gene: TRBJ1-6; d_gene: TRBD1; CDR3aa: CASSAGGLSSPLHF; CDR3nt: TGTGCCAGTAGTGCAGGGGGCCTTAGTTCACCCCTCCACTTT
v_gene: TRBV4-2; abundance: once; j_gene: TRBJ1-5; d_gene: TRBD1; CDR3aa: CASSHKDRAFQEPQHF; CDR3nt: TGTGCCAGCAGCCATAAAGACAGGGCCTTTCAAGAGCCCCAGCATTTT
v_gene: TRBV7-8; abundance: NA; j_gene: TRBJ2-5; d_gene: NA; CDR3aa: CASSPGPQETQYF; CDR3nt: TGTGCCAGCAGCCCAGGGCCCCAAGAGACCCAGTACTTC
v_gene: TRBV6-5; abundance: few; j_gene: TRBJ1-4; d_gene: NA; CDR3aa: CASTRSGAGEKLFF; CDR3nt: TGTGCCAGCACCCGGTCGGGGGCCGGTGAAAAACTGTTTTTT
v_gene: TRBV6-6; abundance: NA; j_gene: TRBJ1-1; d_gene: NA; CDR3aa: CASTRTANTEAFF; CDR3nt: TGTGCCAGCACCCGGACAGCGAACACTGAAGCTTTCTTT
v_gene: TRBV19; abundance: NA; j_gene: TRBJ1-1; d_gene: NA; CDR3aa: CASSHPRGPMNTEAFF; CDR3nt: TGTGCCAGTAGTCATCCCCGTGGCCCCATGAACACTGAAGCTTTCTTT
v_gene: TRBV10-3; abundance: NA; j_gene: TRBJ2-2; d_gene: NA; CDR3aa: CAIARQGGTGELFF; CDR3nt: TGTGCCATAGCTAGGCAGGGAGGCACCGGGGAGCTGTTTTTT
v_gene: TRBV6-6; abundance: once; j_gene: TRBJ1-6; d_gene: NA; CDR3aa: CASSHSRGPLHF; CDR3nt: TGTGCCAGCAGTCATTCAAGGGGACCCCTCCACTTT
v_gene: TRBV6-5; abundance: NA; j_gene: TRBJ2-3; d_gene: NA; CDR3aa: CASRRDGGFTQYF; CDR3nt: TGTGCCAGCAGGAGGGACGGCGGGTTTACGCAGTATTTT
v_gene: TRBV30; abundance: NA; j_gene: TRBJ1-4; d_gene: TRBD1; CDR3aa: CAWTSGQGASLNEKLFF; CDR3nt: TGTGCCTGGACTTCGGGACAGGGGGCTTCTCTTAATGAAAAACTGTTTTTT
v_gene: TRBV7-3; abundance: NA; j_gene: TRBJ1-2; d_gene: NA; CDR3aa: CASSSTAGAGGYTF; CDR3nt: TGTGCCAGCAGCTCCACCGCTGGGGCGGGTGGCTACACCTTC
v_gene: TRBV11-2; abundance: NA; j_gene: TRBJ2-7; d_gene: TRBD1; CDR3aa: CASRQTGQMYEQYF; CDR3nt: TGTGCCAGCAGACAGACGGGACAGATGTACGAGCAGTACTTC
v_gene: TRBV5-4; abundance: NA; j_gene: TRBJ2-1; d_gene: TRBD2; CDR3aa: CASSLPLAGNEQFF; CDR3nt: TGTGCCAGCAGCTTGCCCCTAGCGGGCAATGAGCAGTTCTTC
v_gene: TRBV27; abundance: NA; j_gene: TRBJ1-4; d_gene: NA; CDR3aa: CASSFRENEKLFF; CDR3nt: TGTGCCAGCAGTTTCAGGGAGAATGAAAAACTGTTTTTT
v_gene: TRBV6-4; abundance: NA; j_gene: TRBJ2-3; d_gene: NA; CDR3aa: CASSDGGASTDTQYF; CDR3nt: TGTGCCAGCAGTGACGGGGGGGCTAGCACAGATACGCAGTATTTT
v_gene: TRBV18; abundance: NA; j_gene: TRBJ2-6; d_gene: NA; CDR3aa: CASSPSVVGAGANVLTF; CDR3nt: TGTGCCAGCTCACCGTCAGTTGTGGGGGCTGGGGCCAACGTCCTGACTTTC
v_gene: TRBV7-9; abundance: NA; j_gene: TRBJ2-7; d_gene: NA; CDR3aa: CASSSPLGGEQYF; CDR3nt: TGTGCCAGCAGCTCACCTTTAGGGGGAGAGCAGTACTTC
v_gene: TRBV10-3; abundance: NA; j_gene: TRBJ2-2; d_gene: TRBD2; CDR3aa: CASFGTGGNTGELFF; CDR3nt: TGTGCCTCCTTTGGAACGGGGGGGAACACCGGGGAGCTGTTTTTT
v_gene: TRBV20-1; abundance: NA; j_gene: TRBJ2-1; d_gene: TRBD2; CDR3aa: CSARRGDEQFF; CDR3nt: TGCAGTGCTAGGCGGGGGGATGAGCAGTTCTTC
v_gene: TRBV29-1; abundance: NA; j_gene: TRBJ2-7; d_gene: NA; CDR3aa: CSALDGGGYEQYF; CDR3nt: TGCAGCGCCCTGGACGGGGGCGGCTACGAGCAGTACTTC
v_gene: TRBV19; abundance: once; j_gene: TRBJ2-7; d_gene: TRBD1; CDR3aa: CASSIAPTGGHEQYF; CDR3nt: TGTGCCAGTAGTATAGCCCCCACAGGGGGTCACGAGCAGTACTTC
v_gene: TRBV6-5; abundance: NA; j_gene: TRBJ1-2; d_gene: NA; CDR3aa: CASLRAGSNYGYTF; CDR3nt: TGTGCCAGCCTTAGGGCAGGGTCGAACTATGGCTACACCTTC
v_gene: TRBV7-9; abundance: NA; j_gene: TRBJ2-3; d_gene: TRBD2; CDR3aa: CASSSLTSGAWSTDTQYF; CDR3nt: TGTGCCAGCAGCTCCTTGACTAGCGGGGCCTGGAGCACAGATACGCAGTATTTT
v_gene: TRBV21-1; abundance: NA; j_gene: TRBJ2-7; d_gene: NA; CDR3aa: CAGRLYSSYEQYF; CDR3nt: TGTGCCGGTAGACTGTACAGCTCCTACGAGCAGTACTTC